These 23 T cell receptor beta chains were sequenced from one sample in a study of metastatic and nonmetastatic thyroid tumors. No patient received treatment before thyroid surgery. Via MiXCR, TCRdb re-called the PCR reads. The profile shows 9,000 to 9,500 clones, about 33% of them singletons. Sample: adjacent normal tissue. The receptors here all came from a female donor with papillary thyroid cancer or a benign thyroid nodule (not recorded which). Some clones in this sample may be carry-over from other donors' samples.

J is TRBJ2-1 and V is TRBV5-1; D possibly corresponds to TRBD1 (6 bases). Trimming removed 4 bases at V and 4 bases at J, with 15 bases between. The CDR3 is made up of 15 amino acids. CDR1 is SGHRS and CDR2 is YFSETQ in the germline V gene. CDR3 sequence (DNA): TGCGCCAGCAGCGTACAGGGCGATGAGTACAATGAGCAGTTCTTC. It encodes CASSVQGDEYNEQFF. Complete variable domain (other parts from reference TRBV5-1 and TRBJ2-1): KAGVTQTPRYLIKTRGQQVTLSCSPISGHRSVSWYQQTPGQGLQFLFEYFSETQRNKGNFPGRFSGRQFSNSRSEMNVSTLELGDSALYLCASSVQGDEYNEQFFGPGTRLTVL.

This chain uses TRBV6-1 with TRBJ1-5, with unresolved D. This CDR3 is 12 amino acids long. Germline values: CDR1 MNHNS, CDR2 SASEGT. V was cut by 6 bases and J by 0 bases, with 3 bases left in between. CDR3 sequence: CASSDSNQPQHF. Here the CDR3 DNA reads TGTGCCAGCAGCGATAGCAATCAGCCCCAGCATTTT.

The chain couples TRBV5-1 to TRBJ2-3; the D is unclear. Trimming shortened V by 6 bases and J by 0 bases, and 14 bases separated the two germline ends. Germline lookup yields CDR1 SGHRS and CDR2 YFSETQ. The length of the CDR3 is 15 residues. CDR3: CASTVDVSSTDTQYF. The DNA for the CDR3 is TGCGCCAGCACCGTGGACGTCTCTAGCACAGATACGCAGTATTTT.

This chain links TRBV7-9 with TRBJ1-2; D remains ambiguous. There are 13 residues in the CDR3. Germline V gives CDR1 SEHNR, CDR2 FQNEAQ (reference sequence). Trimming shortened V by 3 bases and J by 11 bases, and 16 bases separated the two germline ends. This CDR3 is CASSFLGTRGYTF. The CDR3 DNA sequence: TGTGCCAGCAGCTTTCTAGGAACCCGTGGATACACCTTC. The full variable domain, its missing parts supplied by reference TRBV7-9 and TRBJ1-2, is DTGVSQNPRHKITKRGQNVTFRCDPISEHNRLYWYRQTLGQGPEFLTYFQNEAQLEKSRLLSDRFSAERPKGSFSTLEIQRTEQGDSAMYLCASSFLGTRGYTFGSGTRLTVV.

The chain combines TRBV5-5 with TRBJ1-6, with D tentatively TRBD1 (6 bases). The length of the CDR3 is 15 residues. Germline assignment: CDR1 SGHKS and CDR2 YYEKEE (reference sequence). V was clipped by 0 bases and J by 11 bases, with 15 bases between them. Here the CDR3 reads CASSLVSGGGPPLHF. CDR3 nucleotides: TGTGCCAGCAGCTTGGTATCCGGGGGCGGTCCACCCCTCCACTTT.

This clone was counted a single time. CDR3 residues: CASSFIPAGRPYEQYF. CDR3 DNA sequence: TGTGCCAGCAGCTTTATCCCTGCGGGAAGACCCTACGAGCAGTACTTC. The chain joins TRBV11-2 to TRBJ2-7, with D possibly matching TRBD2 (6 bases). Trimming took off 3 bases at V and 2 bases at J, with 17 bases between the two ends. CDR1 and CDR2 (germline): SGHAT, FQNNGV. The CDR3 extends over 16 amino acids.

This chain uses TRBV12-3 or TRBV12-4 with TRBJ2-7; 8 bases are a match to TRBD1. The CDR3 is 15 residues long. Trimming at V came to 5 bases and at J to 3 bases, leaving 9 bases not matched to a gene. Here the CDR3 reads CASSAGAGGIYEQYF. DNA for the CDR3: TGTGCCAGCAGTGCTGGGGCAGGGGGCATCTACGAGCAGTACTTC.

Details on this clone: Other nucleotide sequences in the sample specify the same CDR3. The CDR3 sequence: CASSLGNRVTGELFF. CDR3 coding DNA: TGTGCCAGCAGCCTAGGCAACAGGGTGACCGGGGAGCTGTTTTTT. J is TRBJ2-2 and V is TRBV28; D possibly corresponds to TRBD1 (6 bases). The CDR3 sequence is 15 residues long. Germline assignment: CDR1 MDHEN and CDR2 SYDVKM. V lost 6 bases and J lost 5, with 16 bases in between.

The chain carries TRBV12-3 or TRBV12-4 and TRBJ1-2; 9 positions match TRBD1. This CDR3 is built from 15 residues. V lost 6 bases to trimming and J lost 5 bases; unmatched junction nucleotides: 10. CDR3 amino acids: CASSHRPTGGYGYTF. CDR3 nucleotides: TGTGCCAGCAGCCACCGACCGACAGGGGGGTATGGCTACACCTTC.

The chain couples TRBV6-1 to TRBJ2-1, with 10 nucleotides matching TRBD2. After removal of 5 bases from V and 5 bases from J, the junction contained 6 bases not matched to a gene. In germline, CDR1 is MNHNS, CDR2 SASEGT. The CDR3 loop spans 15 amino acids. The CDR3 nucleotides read TGTGCCAGCAGTCGGACTAGCGGACGGAACAATGAGCAGTTCTTC. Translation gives CASSRTSGRNNEQFF.

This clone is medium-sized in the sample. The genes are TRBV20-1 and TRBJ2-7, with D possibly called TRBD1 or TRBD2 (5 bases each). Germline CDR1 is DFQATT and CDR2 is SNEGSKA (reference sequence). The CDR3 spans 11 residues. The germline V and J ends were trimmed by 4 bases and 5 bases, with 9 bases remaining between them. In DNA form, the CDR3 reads TGCAGTGCTATGAGGGGTGACGAGCAGTACTTC. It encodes CSAMRGDEQYF.

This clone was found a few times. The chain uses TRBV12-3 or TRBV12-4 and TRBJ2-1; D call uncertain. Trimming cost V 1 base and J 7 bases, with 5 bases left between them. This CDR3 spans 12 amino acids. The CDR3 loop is CASSLGANEQFF. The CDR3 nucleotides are TGTGCCAGCAGTTTAGGGGCAAATGAGCAGTTCTTC.

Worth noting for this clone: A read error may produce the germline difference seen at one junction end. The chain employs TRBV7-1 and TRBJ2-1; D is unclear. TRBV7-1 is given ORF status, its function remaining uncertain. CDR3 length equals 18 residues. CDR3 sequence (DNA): TGTGCCAGCAGCCCAGCGACCATAGATAGCCCGAGGAACAATGAGCAGTTCTTC. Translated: CASSPATIDSPRNNEQFF.

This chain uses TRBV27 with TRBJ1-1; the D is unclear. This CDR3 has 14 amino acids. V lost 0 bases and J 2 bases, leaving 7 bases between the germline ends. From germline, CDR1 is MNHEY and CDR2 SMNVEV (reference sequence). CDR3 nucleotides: TGTGCCAGCAGTTTATCATACAGTAACACTGAAGCTTTCTTT. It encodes CASSLSYSNTEAFF.

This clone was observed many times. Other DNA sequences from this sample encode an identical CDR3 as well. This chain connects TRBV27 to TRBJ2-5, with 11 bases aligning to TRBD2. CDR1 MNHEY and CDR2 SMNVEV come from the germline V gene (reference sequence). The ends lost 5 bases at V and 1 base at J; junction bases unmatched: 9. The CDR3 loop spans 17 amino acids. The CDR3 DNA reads TGTGCCAGCAGTACCCGACTAGCGGGACCCCTCCAAGAGACCCAGTACTTC. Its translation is CASSTRLAGPLQETQYF.

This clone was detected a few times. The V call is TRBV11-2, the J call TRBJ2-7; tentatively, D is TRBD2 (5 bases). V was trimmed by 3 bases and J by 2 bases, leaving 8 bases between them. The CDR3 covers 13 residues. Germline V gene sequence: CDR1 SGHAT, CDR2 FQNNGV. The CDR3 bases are TGTGCCAGCAGCTTGCTCGGGACCTACGAGCAGTACTTC. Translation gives CASSLLGTYEQYF. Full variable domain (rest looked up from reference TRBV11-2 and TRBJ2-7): EAGVAQSPRYKIIEKRQSVAFWCNPISGHATLYWYQQILGQGPKLLIQFQNNGVVDDSQLPKDRFSAERLKGVDSTLKIQPAKLEDSAVYLCASSLLGTYEQYFGPGTRLTVT.

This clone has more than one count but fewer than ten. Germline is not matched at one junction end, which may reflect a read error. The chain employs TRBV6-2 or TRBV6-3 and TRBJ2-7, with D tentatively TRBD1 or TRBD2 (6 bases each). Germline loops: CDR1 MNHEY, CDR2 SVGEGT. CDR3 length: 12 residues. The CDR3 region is CATRDIGYERYF. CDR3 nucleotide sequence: TGTGCCACGCGGGACATTGGCTACGAGCGGTACTTC.

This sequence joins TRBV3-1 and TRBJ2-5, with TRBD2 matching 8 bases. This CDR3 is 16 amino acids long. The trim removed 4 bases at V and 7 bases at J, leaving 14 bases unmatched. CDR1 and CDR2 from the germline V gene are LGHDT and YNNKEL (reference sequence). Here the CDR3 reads CASSPGTRSGAGTQYF. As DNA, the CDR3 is TGTGCCAGCAGCCCCGGGACTAGGTCGGGGGCGGGGACCCAGTACTTC.

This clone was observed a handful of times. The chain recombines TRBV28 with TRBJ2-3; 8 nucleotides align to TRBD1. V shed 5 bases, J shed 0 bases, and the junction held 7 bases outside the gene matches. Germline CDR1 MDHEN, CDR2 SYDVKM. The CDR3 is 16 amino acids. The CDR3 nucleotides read TGTGCCAGCAGTCTGACCGGGACAGGTAGCACAGATACGCAGTATTTT. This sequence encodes CASSLTGTGSTDTQYF.

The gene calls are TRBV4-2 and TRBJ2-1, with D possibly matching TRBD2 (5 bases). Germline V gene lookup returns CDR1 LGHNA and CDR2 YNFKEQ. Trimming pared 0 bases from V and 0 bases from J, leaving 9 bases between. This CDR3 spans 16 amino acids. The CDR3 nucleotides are TGTGCCAGCAGCCAAGAAGAGGGAAGCTCCTACAATGAGCAGTTCTTC. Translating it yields CASSQEEGSSYNEQFF.

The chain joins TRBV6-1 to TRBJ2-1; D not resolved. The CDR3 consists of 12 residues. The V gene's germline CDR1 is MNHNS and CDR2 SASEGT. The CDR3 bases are TGTGGGTGGTGTTACTCCCGCCTTGAGCAGTTCTTC. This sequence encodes CGWCYSRLEQFF.

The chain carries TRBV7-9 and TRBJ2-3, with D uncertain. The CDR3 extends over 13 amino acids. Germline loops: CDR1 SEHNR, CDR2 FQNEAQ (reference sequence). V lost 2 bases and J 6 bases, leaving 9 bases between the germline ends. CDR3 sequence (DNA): TGTGCCAGCAGCTTATTGGTCCCTGATACGCAGTATTTT. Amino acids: CASSLLVPDTQYF.

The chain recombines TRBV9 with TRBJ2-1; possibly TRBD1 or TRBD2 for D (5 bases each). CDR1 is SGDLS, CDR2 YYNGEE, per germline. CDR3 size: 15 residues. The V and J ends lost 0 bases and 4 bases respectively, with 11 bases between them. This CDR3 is CASSVETGRYNEQFF. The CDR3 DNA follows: TGTGCCAGCAGCGTAGAAACGGGGCGTTACAATGAGCAGTTCTTC.